This T cell receptor beta chain was captured in a study of T cell responses to AZD1222 COVID-19 vaccine (dated by TCRdb to the early 2020s). About the full investigation: Because spike-specific TCR depth and breadth did not differ between the two schedules, AZD1222 recipients who got a second dose at roughly 4 weeks were pooled with those who got a second dose at roughly 12 weeks. A total of over 230 trial participants underwent TCR sequencing, of whom 207 had received two doses of AZD1222 and around 25 had received two doses of the MenACWY control vaccine. Enrollment into the trials was organized by age into subgroups of 18-55, 56-69 and 70-plus years, and those subgroups contained roughly 150, 30 and 60 TCR-sequenced participants, respectively.

The cysteine opens and the phenylalanine closes a CDR3 of 16 amino acids. Only CDR3 DNA remains: 48 bases, in frame from the first base. The trim is 6 bases for V and 2 bases for J, with a gap of 19 bases between the germline ends. For CDR1 and CDR2, the germline V gene lists MNHEY and SVGEGT. Study-level results and caveats: The 56-69-year group was small, and its depth increase did not reach significance, likely because of low power. Conclusions about previously exposed vaccinees are limited because only five to seven AZD1222 recipients were SARS-CoV-2 seropositive at baseline. Because no day 14 peak-response samples were available, repertoires were characterized only after the peak T cell response. The whole spike protein was spanned by vaccine-associated CD4 TCRs, and dominant responses were seen in regions 160-218 and 743-854. A significant rise in spike-specific TCR breadth and depth was observed after two AZD1222 doses relative to day 0 and relative to MenACWY recipients. Most participants were white British and females outnumbered males, and the authors suggested that clonal diversity may have been underestimated. Reportedly, almost half of the unique spike-specific TCRs recognized epitopes lying outside the regions that are mutated in the B.1.351 and B.1.1.7 variants.

The CDR3 regions of human TCRbeta chains were analyzed by immunosequencing. The paper's processing steps were these. Repertoire TCRs were checked for matches against a reference library of SARS-CoV-2-specific TCRs that had been generated using the MIRA antigen-specificity platform. Breadth was defined as the fraction of unique TCRs that were SARS-CoV-2-associated. Depth was defined as the fraction of total T cells that were SARS-CoV-2-associated. Each spike-specific TCR was assigned to its reactive spike region and to a CD4 or CD8 class using the MIRA data. Log10-transformed breadth and depth values were compared by one-way ANOVA with Sidak's multiple comparisons tests. The source is immuneACCESS, and TCRdb retained only in-frame sequences with V and J called. Part of the clones is not carried over; for the studies checked, unresolved V genes explain less than half of this, and the remainder is unexplained. D and trimming come from the DNA, and the V and J calls and clone size come from that table. Here the sample has 95,000 to 150,000 clones; roughly 90% occur a single time. The ten largest clones represent less than 2% of the sample.

In the paper's terms, the time point label means: baseline before first vaccination. Vaccinee samples came from UK trials COV001 and COV002, including a single-blind randomized controlled phase 2/3 trial of AZD1222 (ChAdOx1 nCoV-19) in healthy adults. For TCRbeta chain sequencing, PBMC samples from trial participants were taken at day 0 and at day 28 after the second dose. Details on this clone: The antigen this receptor binds is unknown. No base qualities exist here, and no much larger clone lies one base off it.

This chain joins TRBV6-2 or TRBV6-3 to TRBJ2-5; the D gene is perhaps TRBD1 or TRBD2, as each covers 5 bases. Here the sequenced sample was peripheral blood, taken on day 0 of AZD1222 vaccination. This receptor was obtained from an adult in good health. The DNA sequence reads TGTGCCAGCAGCCACAGGTCGAGTCAGCGGCAAGAGACCCAGTACTTC. Its translation is CASSHRSSQRQETQYF.